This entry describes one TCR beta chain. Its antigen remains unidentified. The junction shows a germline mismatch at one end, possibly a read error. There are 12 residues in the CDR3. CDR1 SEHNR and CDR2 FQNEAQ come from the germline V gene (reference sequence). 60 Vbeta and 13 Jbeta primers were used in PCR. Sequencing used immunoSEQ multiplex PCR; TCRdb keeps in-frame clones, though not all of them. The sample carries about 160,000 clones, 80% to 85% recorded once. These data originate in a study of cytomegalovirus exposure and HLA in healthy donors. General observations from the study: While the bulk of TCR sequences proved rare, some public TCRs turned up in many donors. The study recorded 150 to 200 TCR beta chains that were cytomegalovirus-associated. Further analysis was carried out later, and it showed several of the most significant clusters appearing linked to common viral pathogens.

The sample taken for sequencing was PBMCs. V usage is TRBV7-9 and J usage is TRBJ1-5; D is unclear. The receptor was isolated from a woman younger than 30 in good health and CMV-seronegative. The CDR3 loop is CSSSLQNQPQHF. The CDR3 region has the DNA TGTTCCAGCAGCTTACAAAATCAGCCCCAGCATTTT.